These T cell receptor beta chains were read from a single sample in a study of shared clonotypes between healthy human individuals. The repertoire was sequenced with immunoSEQ multiplex PCR; TCRdb's copy has only in-frame clones and lacks some. The data hold some 630,000 clones, with about 96% observed a single time. The specimen was naive CD8+ T cells sorted from blood. These receptor sequences come from a woman between 25 and 40 years old in good health. Each CDR3 is given with its conserved first and last residue. A D gene is named only where the DNA matches it firmly. Some rows mark clone size as missing; the rest say once, few, many or name a class of expanded clone.

j_gene	v_gene	abundance	d_gene	CDR3nt	CDR3aa
TRBJ2-7	TRBV13	NA	NA	TGTGCCAGCAGTCAGCAGGGCCACTCCTACGAGCAGTACTTC	CASSQQGHSYEQYF
TRBJ2-7	TRBV28	NA	NA	TGTGCCAGCAGTTTAGTCGGGAGCCCCTACGAGCAGTACTTC	CASSLVGSPYEQYF
TRBJ2-1	TRBV9	NA	NA	TGTGCCAGCAGCCCCCGGACCCGAGGGAATGAGCAGTTCTTC	CASSPRTRGNEQFF
TRBJ2-7	TRBV30	NA	NA	TGTGCCTGGAGTGTATCGTCAAGCCAACCCGAGTACTTC	CAWSVSSSQPEYF
TRBJ1-5	TRBV7-9	NA	NA	TGTGCCAGCAGCTTAGGGACAGATAGCAATCAGCCCCAGCATTTT	CASSLGTDSNQPQHF
TRBJ2-3	TRBV7-2	NA	TRBD2	TGTGCCAGCAGCCCGGTTCTGTACGGGGAGGGACGCACAGATACGCAGTATTTT	CASSPVLYGEGRTDTQYF
TRBJ2-7	TRBV27	NA	NA	TGTGCCAGCAGTTCCAGCGCCGGGACCGTAACCTACGAGCAGTACTTC	CASSSSAGTVTYEQYF
TRBJ2-7	TRBV30	NA	TRBD2	TGTGCCTGGACCCCACAAATACTAGCGGGAGGTTACGAGCAGTACTTC	CAWTPQILAGGYEQYF
TRBJ1-2	TRBV5-4	NA	NA	TGTGCCAGCAGCTCCCCCACGACGGAAAACTATGGCTACACCTTC	CASSSPTTENYGYTF
TRBJ2-7	TRBV27	NA	TRBD1	TGTGCCAGCAGTTACCTAGGACAGGGTGGGCCCTACGAGCAGTACTTC	CASSYLGQGGPYEQYF
TRBJ2-7	TRBV5-1	NA	TRBD1	TGCGCCAGCAGCTTGACCGGGACAGGGACATACGAGCAGTACTTC	CASSLTGTGTYEQYF
TRBJ2-5	TRBV4-2	NA	NA	TGTGCCAGCAGCCAAGATCTTGAGGAGACCCAGTACTTC	CASSQDLEETQYF
TRBJ2-3	TRBV30	NA	NA	TGTGCCTGGAGTACAACGGTACTGCGGGATACGCAGTATTTT	CAWSTTVLRDTQYF
TRBJ2-1	TRBV5-1	once	TRBD2	TGCGCCAGCAGCTTGGATCCAATCTGGACTAGCGGTTACAATGAGCAGTTCTTC	CASSLDPIWTSGYNEQFF
TRBJ1-2	TRBV19	few	TRBD1	TGTGCCAGTAGTCTGTGGACAGGGGACTATGGCTACACCTTC	CASSLWTGDYGYTF
TRBJ2-7	TRBV6-6	NA	TRBD2	TGTGCCAGCAGTACCGTAGCGGGTGGTATTTACGAGCAGTACTTC	CASSTVAGGIYEQYF
TRBJ2-5	TRBV13	NA	TRBD2	TGTGCCAGCAGCCCGCCTAGCGGGGTAGAAGAGACCCAGTACTTC	CASSPPSGVEETQYF
TRBJ2-7	TRBV4-1	NA	NA	TGCGCCAGCAGCCAAAGCGTCTCTAATTCCTACGAGCAGTACTTC	CASSQSVSNSYEQYF
TRBJ2-7	TRBV2	NA	TRBD1	TGTGCCAGCCAGGGACAGGGGTTCGACGAGCAGTACTTC	CASQGQGFDEQYF
TRBJ2-1	TRBV7-6	NA	TRBD2	TGTGCCAGCAGCTTAGGACGGTATAGCGGGAGAATGAACAATGAGCAGTTCTTC	CASSLGRYSGRMNNEQFF
TRBJ2-2	TRBV11-3	NA	NA	TGTGCCAGCAGATCCCAGGGCACCGGGGAGCTGTTTTTT	CASRSQGTGELFF
TRBJ2-7	TRBV5-6	NA	TRBD2	TGTGCCAGCAGCTTGGGGGGACTAGTCTACGAGCAGTACTTC	CASSLGGLVYEQYF